This T cell receptor (beta chain) was obtained from a study of cytomegalovirus exposure and HLA in healthy donors. The study's findings and limits: Most observed TCR sequences were rare, whereas some public TCRs were detected in many donors. According to a subsequent analysis, TCR clusters from the first cohort were inclined to appear together in the roughly 120 validation repertoires.

The repertoire was sequenced with immunoSEQ multiplex PCR; TCRdb's copy has only in-frame clones and lacks some. The sample holds 120,000 or so clones, about nine tenths seen once. Of note for this clone: Its target is not known.

V dropped 8 bases and J dropped 5; count of bases not matched to a gene: 8. The germline gives CDR1 MNHNS, CDR2 SASEGT. This CDR3 is 14 amino acids long. J is TRBJ2-5 and V is TRBV6-1; 10 nucleotides line up with TRBD1. The origin of this receptor is a man aged 18 to 29 in good health and CMV-seropositive. Sequences were obtained from PBMCs. The chain's CDR3 is CASWDRGQGETQYF. In nucleotides, the CDR3 is TGTGCCAGCTGGGACAGGGGTCAAGGGGAGACCCAGTACTTC.